Listed below are T cell receptor beta chains from one sample, sequenced in a study of cytomegalovirus exposure and HLA in healthy donors. Generated by immunoSEQ multiplex PCR, the TCRdb table keeps only in-frame clones and is missing some. The data hold 150,000 or so clones, with 60% to 80% observed a single time. The sequenced sample was PBMCs. The receptors were gathered from a man between 25 and 39 years old in good health and CMV-seropositive. CDR3s include the opening cysteine and the closing phenylalanine or tryptophan. D genes are given only for firm matches. The size field is filled for only some rows; it gives once, few, many or a size class.

TRBV7-9	.	TRBD1	TRBJ2-7	CASSLEGGDEQYF	TGTGCCAGCAGCTTAGAAGGGGGCGACGAGCAGTACTTC
TRBV5-6	few	.	TRBJ1-3	CASSLTRFSGNTIYF	TGTGCCAGCAGCTTGACAAGATTCTCTGGAAACACCATATATTTT
TRBV7-3	.	TRBD2	TRBJ2-1	CASSFRAGESWNEQFF	TGTGCCAGCAGCTTTAGAGCGGGAGAGTCATGGAATGAGCAGTTCTTC
TRBV2	.	TRBD1	TRBJ1-4	CASRRADRGTNEKLFF	TGTGCCAGCAGGCGAGCGGACAGGGGCACTAATGAAAAACTGTTTTTT
TRBV20-1	few	.	TRBJ1-1	CSASGGEGAFF	TGCAGTGCTAGTGGGGGCGAGGGAGCTTTCTTT
TRBV5-6	.	TRBD1	TRBJ1-4	CASSRMTGLLEKLFF	TGTGCCAGCAGCCGAATGACAGGGTTGTTGGAAAAACTGTTTTTT
TRBV7-7	once	.	TRBJ2-2	CASSLAWTANTGELFF	TGTGCTAGCAGCTTAGCCTGGACAGCGAACACCGGGGAGCTGTTTTTT
TRBV11-3	once	.	TRBJ1-1	CASSLGRGNTEAFF	TGTGCCAGCAGCTTAGGCCGGGGGAACACTGAAGCTTTCTTT
TRBV7-2	.	.	TRBJ1-5	CASSLELRVPKVQPQHF	TGTGCCAGCAGCTTAGAATTACGGGTTCCTAAGGTCCAGCCCCAGCATTTT
TRBV28	.	.	TRBJ2-7	CASSPGYEQYF	TGTGCCAGCAGCCCGGGATACGAGCAGTACTTC
TRBV7-2	.	.	TRBJ1-1	CASSLDAGANTEAFF	TGTGCCAGCAGCTTAGATGCAGGGGCGAACACTGAAGCTTTCTTT
TRBV6-9	.	TRBD1	TRBJ2-7	CAREGQGAYEQYF	TGTGCCAGAGAGGGACAGGGTGCCTACGAGCAGTACTTC
TRBV28	.	TRBD2	TRBJ2-3	CASSGLAGGSTDTQYF	TGTGCCAGCAGTGGGCTAGCGGGAGGTAGCACAGATACGCAGTATTTT
TRBV10-1	.	.	TRBJ2-7	CASPPDRYYEQYF	TGCGCCAGCCCTCCCGACAGGTACTACGAGCAGTACTTC
TRBV11-3	.	.	TRBJ2-1	CASSLVTSGEQFF	TGTGCCAGCAGCTTAGTAACCTCAGGGGAGCAGTTCTTC
TRBV28	.	.	TRBJ2-7	CASSPNFYEQYF	TGTGCCAGCAGCCCAAACTTCTACGAGCAGTACTTC